This T cell receptor beta chain was recorded in a study of CD8+ T cells in alopecia areata. General study points: Patients showed less clear TCR sequence sharing than mice, possibly partly because of HLA diversity.

About this clone: Its antigen is currently unknown.

Sorted populations comprised CD4+ and CD8+ T cells obtained from PBMCs. Germline V gene data show CDR1 as SNHLY and CDR2 as FYNNEI. The CDR3 loop spans 16 amino acids. The sequencing template was cDNA reverse transcribed from extracted RNA. Sequencing used immunoSEQ multiplex PCR; TCRdb keeps in-frame clones, though not all of them. This sample has about 110,000 clones, with roughly 60% found just once. The chain uses TRBV2 and TRBJ2-5; tentatively, D is TRBD1 (6 bases). Matching the DNA end better, TRBJ2-7 makes the J call doubtful. Input material: CD8+ T cells sorted from blood. The sequence derives from a human donor in good health. The CDR3 bases are TGTGCCAGCAGTGGCTTGGACAGTAAAAGCTCCTACGAGCAGTACTTC. This codes for CASSGLDSKSSYEQYF.